This TCR beta chain was sequenced during a study of OX40 agonist ivuxolimab in advanced cancers. At the level of the study: Dosing consisted of intravenous ivuxolimab at 0.01 to 10 mg/kg every 2 weeks. Study-level points and caveats: Expanded clones belonging to CD8+ T cells outnumbered, on average, those of CD4+. There was clonal expansion of CD4+ and CD8+ blood T cells by week 6 at 0.1 to 3.0 mg/kg.

The table came from immunoSEQ multiplex PCR; TCRdb's copy has only in-frame clones and leaves some out. The sample lists over 40,000 clones, 65% to 85% seen once, with roughly 5% in the top ten. CDR1 and CDR2 from the germline V gene are SGHTA and FQGTGA. Trimming took off 7 bases at V and 2 bases at J, with 6 bases between the two ends. The CDR3 is 11 residues long. This clone has just a few counts. The antigen is not known. The sequences come from CD4+ or CD8+ T cells sorted from blood, collected in a trial of the OX40 agonist ivuxolimab. The chain combines TRBV7-3 with TRBJ2-7; D is ambiguous. The source of this sequence is an adult with an advanced solid tumor such as melanoma, head and neck, liver or kidney cancer. CDR3 in amino acids: CASTYTYEQYF. CDR3 nucleotides: TGTGCCAGCACGTATACCTACGAGCAGTACTTC. Full variable domain (rest looked up from reference TRBV7-3 and TRBJ2-7): GAGVSQTPSNKVTEKGKYVELRCDPISGHTALYWYRQSLGQGPEFLIYFQGTGAADDSGLPNDRFFAVRPEGSVSTLKIQRTERGDSAVYLCASTYTYEQYFGPGTRLTVT.